This note documents a single T cell receptor beta chain sequence. Its antigen is currently unknown. Measured with immunoSEQ multiplex PCR; TCRdb has only the in-frame clones, and not every one. The sample consists of roughly 50,000 clones, about 81% of them appearing once. CDR3 length equals 14 residues. Germline V gives CDR1 SGDLS, CDR2 YYNGEE. Trimming pared 2 bases from V and 3 bases from J, leaving 11 bases between. This sample stems from a study of T cell clones after liver transplantation. The overall study: HCV positivity affected three of eight recipients; the rest lacked autoimmune or viral indications. Without induction therapy, subjects received standard immunosuppression until 12-24 months post-transplant.

Study findings and constraints: Post-transplant time points were not standardized, so conclusions are preliminary.

Sequenced here: CD4+ T cells from blood, sampled before liver transplant. This sequence joins TRBV9 and TRBJ2-5; D tentatively reads TRBD1 or TRBD2 (5 bases each). The source of this sequence is a human donor who received a liver transplant. CDR3 in amino acids: CASSVGVSKETQYF. Here the CDR3 DNA reads TGTGCCAGCAGCGTGGGGGTCTCGAAAGAGACCCAGTACTTC.